Reported below is one TCR beta chain. The target antigen is unknown. This specimen belongs to a study of regulatory T cells in long-lasting Graves disease. The study's findings and limits: Few sampled subjects may have lowered accuracy. The study found persistent patients shared more public clonotypes (roughly 3,000) than new patients (about 890).

Time point of the sample: persistent/refractory GD, antithyroid drugs over 5 years with positive TRAb. PBMC RNA served as the TCR library source. According to the study, TCR beta libraries were built with iRepertoire HTBI primers and CDR3-region Arm-PCR. TCRdb reprocessed the multiplex PCR reads with MiXCR, giving one entry per CDR3 protein. This sample has about 310,000 distinct CDR3 sequences, with 22% found just once. This TCR derives from a female donor with Graves disease. Source: peripheral blood mononuclear cells (PBMCs), taken when the disease was refractory, from a patient treated with antithyroid drugs.

The CDR3 loop reads CASSYTSRVPYNEQFF. Here the CDR3 DNA reads TGTGCCAGCAGTTACACTTCCAGGGTCCCCTACAATGAGCAGTTCTTC. The chain carries TRBV6-2 or TRBV6-3 and TRBJ2-1; possible D gene TRBD1, 5 bases. Trimming took off 2 bases at V and 2 bases at J, with 13 bases between the two ends. CDR1 MNHEY and CDR2 SVGEGT come from the germline V gene. The CDR3 covers 16 residues.